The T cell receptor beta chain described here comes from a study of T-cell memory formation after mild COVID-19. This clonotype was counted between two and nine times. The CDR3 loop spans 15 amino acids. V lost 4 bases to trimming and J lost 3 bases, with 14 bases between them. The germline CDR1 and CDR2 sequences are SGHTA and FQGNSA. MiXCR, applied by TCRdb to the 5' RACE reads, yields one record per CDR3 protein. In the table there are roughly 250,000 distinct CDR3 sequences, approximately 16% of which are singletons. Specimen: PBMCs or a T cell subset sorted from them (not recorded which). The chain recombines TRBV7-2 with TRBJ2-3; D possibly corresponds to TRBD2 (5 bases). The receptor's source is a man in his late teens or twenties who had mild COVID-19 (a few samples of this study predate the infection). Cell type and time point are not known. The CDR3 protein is CASSSGVIRTDTQYF. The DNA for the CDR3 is TGTGCCAGCAGCTCCGGGGTAATTCGAACAGATACGCAGTATTTT.